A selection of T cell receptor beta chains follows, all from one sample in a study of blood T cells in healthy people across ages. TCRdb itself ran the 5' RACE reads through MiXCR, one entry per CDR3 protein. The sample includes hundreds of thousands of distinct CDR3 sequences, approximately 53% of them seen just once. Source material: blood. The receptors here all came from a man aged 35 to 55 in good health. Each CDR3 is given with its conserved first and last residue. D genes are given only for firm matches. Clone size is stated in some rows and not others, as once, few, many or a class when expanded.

CASTRDSGSSYNEQFF | TGTGCCAGCACCCGGGACAGTGGTAGCTCCTACAATGAGCAGTTCTTC | TRBJ2-1 | NA | TRBV7-2 | TRBD1
CASSFSRATDTQYF | TGTGCCAGCAGCTTTTCAAGGGCCACAGATACGCAGTATTTT | TRBJ2-3 | NA | TRBV7-2 | NA
CASSHDRIAGGDEQYF | TGTGCCAGCAGCCATGACCGCATAGCGGGAGGTGATGAGCAGTACTTC | TRBJ2-7 | NA | TRBV6-4 | TRBD2
CATSAGGLENIQYF | TGTGCCACCAGTGCAGGGGGCTTGGAAAACATTCAGTACTTC | TRBJ2-4 | many | TRBV24-1 | TRBD1
CASRTGTREQFF | TGTGCCAGCAGAACCGGGACCCGAGAGCAGTTCTTC | TRBJ2-1 | NA | TRBV6-5 | NA
CASSIERFYEQYF | TGCGCCAGCAGCATCGAACGATTCTACGAGCAGTACTTC | TRBJ2-7 | few | TRBV4-1 | NA
CASSSPGQGNEKLFF | TGTGCCAGCAGCTCTCCGGGACAGGGCAATGAAAAACTGTTTTTT | TRBJ1-4 | NA | TRBV5-5 | TRBD1
CASSLERSYNEQFF | TGTGCCAGCAGCCTGGAACGCTCCTACAATGAGCAGTTCTTC | TRBJ2-1 | NA | TRBV5-6 | NA
CASNRQGSTDTQYF | TGTGCCAGCAATAGACAGGGTAGCACAGATACGCAGTATTTT | TRBJ2-3 | few | TRBV6-6 | TRBD1
CASSPGVFSTTEAFF | TGTGCCAGCAGCCCTGGGGTCTTTAGCACCACTGAAGCTTTCTTT | TRBJ1-1 | NA | TRBV6-5 | NA
CASSQFQTDTQYF | TGTGCCAGCAGCCAATTCCAGACAGATACGCAGTATTTT | TRBJ2-3 | few | TRBV7-9 | NA
CASSRGTGDNEKLFF | TGCGCCAGCAGCCGCGGGACAGGGGATAATGAAAAACTGTTTTTT | TRBJ1-4 | NA | TRBV5-1 | TRBD1
CASSLTGTGYEELFF | TGCGCCAGCAGCCTAACCGGGACAGGGTACGAAGAACTGTTTTTT | TRBJ1-4 | NA | TRBV4-1 | TRBD1
CASSPRGGSSGNTIYF | TGTGCCAGCAGCCCCCGGGGAGGTTCCTCTGGAAACACCATATATTTT | TRBJ1-3 | NA | TRBV9 | NA
CASSPGLAHQETQYF | TGCGCCAGCAGCCCGGGACTAGCGCATCAAGAGACCCAGTACTTC | TRBJ2-5 | few | TRBV5-1 | TRBD2
CASSRNSAGSTDTQYF | TGCGCCAGCAGCAGAAACTCAGCGGGATCCACAGATACGCAGTATTTT | TRBJ2-3 | few | TRBV5-1 | TRBD2
CAISEGSYEQYF | TGTGCCATCAGTGAAGGTTCCTACGAGCAGTACTTC | TRBJ2-7 | few | TRBV10-3 | NA
CASTLRVSGTYNEQFF | TGCGCCAGCACCCTAAGAGTGAGCGGTACCTACAATGAGCAGTTCTTC | TRBJ2-1 | few | TRBV5-1 | NA
CAISAEGGTGLDIQYF | TGTGCCATCAGTGCCGAGGGGGGGACAGGGTTGGACATTCAGTACTTC | TRBJ2-4 | NA | TRBV10-3 | TRBD1
CASTQDLTIYEQYF | TGTGCCAGCACCCAGGACTTAACTATCTACGAGCAGTACTTC | TRBJ2-7 | NA | TRBV7-2 | NA
CASSINGGPSTDTQYF | TGTGCCAGCAGCATAAACGGGGGGCCAAGCACAGATACGCAGTATTTT | TRBJ2-3 | few | TRBV7-2 | NA
CSANIGHIHEQFF | TGCAGTGCGAACATTGGACATATCCATGAGCAGTTCTTC | TRBJ2-1 | NA | TRBV20-1 | NA
CASSLLVGGPYNEQFF | TGTGCCAGCAGTTTATTAGTCGGGGGCCCCTACAATGAGCAGTTCTTC | TRBJ2-1 | NA | TRBV27 | NA
CASSPGGPSTDTQYF | TGTGCCAGCAGCCCGGGTGGCCCTAGCACAGATACGCAGTATTTT | TRBJ2-3 | NA | TRBV28 | NA
CASSKEAQENTEAFF | TGTGCCAGCAGCAAGGAGGCACAGGAGAACACTGAAGCTTTCTTT | TRBJ1-1 | NA | TRBV7-9 | NA
CASSFPGQKKADTQYF | TGTGCCAGCAGTTTCCCGGGCCAAAAAAAGGCAGATACGCAGTATTTT | TRBJ2-3 | NA | TRBV28 | NA
CSARARDYEQYF | TGCAGTGCTAGGGCCAGAGACTACGAGCAGTACTTC | TRBJ2-7 | NA | TRBV20-1 | NA
CASSSAISSYEQYF | TGTGCCAGCAGCTCGGCCATCAGCTCCTACGAGCAGTACTTC | TRBJ2-7 | NA | TRBV5-6 | NA
CASSLALFPPNNEQFF | TGTGCCAGCAGCTTAGCCCTTTTCCCTCCCAACAATGAGCAGTTCTTC | TRBJ2-1 | NA | TRBV7-3 | NA
CSARGSASGNIYEQYF | TGCAGTGCTAGAGGTTCGGCTAGCGGGAACATCTACGAGCAGTACTTC | TRBJ2-7 | large | TRBV20-1 | TRBD2
CASGLLRSSNYGYTF | TGTGCTAGTGGTTTGCTCCGGTCTAGTAACTATGGCTACACCTTC | TRBJ1-2 | NA | TRBV12-5 | NA
CASSFLAGGSYTQYF | TGTGCCAGCAGCTTTTTAGCGGGGGGGAGTTATACGCAGTATTTT | TRBJ2-3 | few | TRBV7-3 | TRBD2